This record concerns one T cell receptor (beta chain) sequence. A much bigger clone sits one base away, suggesting this may be a read error. TCR alpha and beta CDR3 regions were amplified from RNA using iRepertoire nested multiplex PCR. TCRdb ran MiXCR on the multiplex PCR reads and lists one entry per CDR3 protein. The sample holds fewer than 200,000 distinct CDR3 sequences, roughly two fifths seen once. The CDR3 covers 14 residues. V was pared by 5 bases and J by 1 base, with 11 bases between. Germline-derived CDR1 and CDR2 are LGHNA and YNFKEQ. The entry originates in a study of glioma-infiltrating T cells.

Material for sequencing was glioma tissue, nonneoplastic brain tissue, or PBMCs (not recorded which). The sequence came from a human donor with low-grade glioma or glioblastoma, undergoing nonglioma brain surgery, or in good health (not recorded which). The V call is TRBV4-2, the J call TRBJ1-1; no clear D gene. CDR3 protein: CASSILGSNTEAFF. The CDR3 bases are TGTGCCAGCAGCATTTTGGGATCGAACACTGAAGCTTTCTTT.